Listed below are T cell receptor beta chains from one sample, sequenced in a study of cytomegalovirus exposure and HLA in healthy donors. Sequencing was performed with immunoSEQ multiplex PCR; in TCRdb, only in-frame clones are kept and a portion is missing. This table has 200,000 or so clones, around 79% appearing once. Sample: PBMCs. These TCRs come from a male donor in good health and CMV-seropositive. The CDR3 runs from the conserved cysteine through the conserved F or W. The order of the fields is CDR3 DNA, CDR3 protein, J gene, CDR3 length, V gene, clone size, D gene. D genes are given only for firm matches. Size is stated for part of the rows, as once, few or many counts, or as a class when the clone is expanded.

cdr3_nt: TGCGCCAGCAGCTGGCTCGGAAACTTTGGAGGGGATGAGCAGTTCTTC
cdr3_aa: CASSWLGNFGGDEQFF
j_call: TRBJ2-1
cdr3_length: 16
v_call: TRBV5-1
clone_size: -
d_call: -

cdr3_nt: TGCGCCAGCAGCGAGGCAGGGGCAAATTCACCCCTCCACTTT
cdr3_aa: CASSEAGANSPLHF
j_call: TRBJ1-6
cdr3_length: 14
v_call: TRBV5-1
clone_size: -
d_call: -

cdr3_nt: TGCGCCAGCAGCTTGGTATTAGCTGCCACAGATACGCAGTATTTT
cdr3_aa: CASSLVLAATDTQYF
j_call: TRBJ2-3
cdr3_length: 15
v_call: TRBV5-1
clone_size: once
d_call: -

cdr3_nt: TGTGCCAGCAGTGAAGGTCAGCAGCCCCAGCATTTT
cdr3_aa: CASSEGQQPQHF
j_call: TRBJ1-5
cdr3_length: 12
v_call: TRBV6-1
clone_size: -
d_call: -

cdr3_nt: TGTGCCAGCAGTCAGCCGACAGGGGCCCAGGAGTATTTT
cdr3_aa: CASSQPTGAQEYF
j_call: TRBJ2-3
cdr3_length: 13
v_call: TRBV6-5
clone_size: -
d_call: TRBD1

cdr3_nt: TGTGCCATCAGTGAGTCGTCGGGTCTATATGGCTACACCTTC
cdr3_aa: CAISESSGLYGYTF
j_call: TRBJ1-2
cdr3_length: 14
v_call: TRBV10-3
clone_size: -
d_call: -

cdr3_nt: TGTGCCAGCAGCTTAAGTGAGAGGATCCAGCCCCAGCATTTT
cdr3_aa: CASSLSERIQPQHF
j_call: TRBJ1-5
cdr3_length: 14
v_call: TRBV7-9
clone_size: -
d_call: -

cdr3_nt: TGTGCCTGGAATCAGGGGCCTAGGATTTCCTACGAGCAGTACTTC
cdr3_aa: CAWNQGPRISYEQYF
j_call: TRBJ2-7
cdr3_length: 15
v_call: TRBV30
clone_size: -
d_call: -

cdr3_nt: TGTGCCAGCTCACCACTACGGACAGGGGGGACTGGGGCCAACGTCCTGACTTTC
cdr3_aa: CASSPLRTGGTGANVLTF
j_call: TRBJ2-6
cdr3_length: 18
v_call: TRBV18
clone_size: -
d_call: TRBD1

cdr3_nt: TGTGCCAGCAGTCACACCGGGACAGGAGTTTATAATTCACCCCTCTACTTT
cdr3_aa: CASSHTGTGVYNSPLYF
j_call: TRBJ1-6
cdr3_length: 17
v_call: TRBV7-2
clone_size: -
d_call: TRBD1

cdr3_nt: TGTGCCAGCTATGGACTAGCGGGAGGCCCTAAAAGCGGCGAGCAGTACTTC
cdr3_aa: CASYGLAGGPKSGEQYF
j_call: TRBJ2-7
cdr3_length: 17
v_call: TRBV27
clone_size: -
d_call: TRBD2

cdr3_nt: TGTGCCAGTAGTAACCAGGGGGTGGACTACGAGCAGTACTTC
cdr3_aa: CASSNQGVDYEQYF
j_call: TRBJ2-7
cdr3_length: 14
v_call: TRBV19
clone_size: few
d_call: TRBD1

cdr3_nt: TGTGCCAGCAGTCAACCGACGGGCTATGGCTACACCTTC
cdr3_aa: CASSQPTGYGYTF
j_call: TRBJ1-2
cdr3_length: 13
v_call: TRBV27
clone_size: once
d_call: -

cdr3_nt: TGTGCCAGCAGCTCCGTGAATCAGCCCCAGCATTTT
cdr3_aa: CASSSVNQPQHF
j_call: TRBJ1-5
cdr3_length: 12
v_call: TRBV7-2
clone_size: -
d_call: -

cdr3_nt: TGCAGCTCGGGCAGGGGGTCCAACTATGGCTACACCTTC
cdr3_aa: CSSGRGSNYGYTF
j_call: TRBJ1-2
cdr3_length: 13
v_call: TRBV29-1
clone_size: once
d_call: TRBD1

cdr3_nt: TGTGCCGCCACGGGTCCCCAACGCGAGATTGAAGCTTTCTTT
cdr3_aa: CAATGPQREIEAFF
j_call: TRBJ1-1
cdr3_length: 14
v_call: TRBV28
clone_size: -
d_call: -

cdr3_nt: TGTGCCAGCTCACCATCTAGCGGGGACACTGAAGCTTTCTTT
cdr3_aa: CASSPSSGDTEAFF
j_call: TRBJ1-1
cdr3_length: 14
v_call: TRBV18
clone_size: -
d_call: -

cdr3_nt: TGTGCCAGCAGCCCTCCGGTCACGTTCGGCGAGCAGTACTTC
cdr3_aa: CASSPPVTFGEQYF
j_call: TRBJ2-7
cdr3_length: 14
v_call: TRBV7-2
clone_size: -
d_call: -

cdr3_nt: TGTGCCAGCAGCGCACTACCGGGACTAGCGGGGGGGCGTGGAAACATTCAGTACTTC
cdr3_aa: CASSALPGLAGGRGNIQYF
j_call: TRBJ2-4
cdr3_length: 19
v_call: TRBV9
clone_size: few
d_call: TRBD2

cdr3_nt: TGCAGCGTTCTTGCGGTTAACACCGAGCAGTACTTC
cdr3_aa: CSVLAVNTEQYF
j_call: TRBJ2-7
cdr3_length: 12
v_call: TRBV29-1
clone_size: -
d_call: -

cdr3_nt: TGTGCCAGCAGGCCTGAGGGTGGCAATCAGCCCCAGCATTTT
cdr3_aa: CASRPEGGNQPQHF
j_call: TRBJ1-5
cdr3_length: 14
v_call: TRBV27
clone_size: -
d_call: -

cdr3_nt: TGTGCCTGGAAAGCGGGGAGCTCCTACGAGCAGTACTTC
cdr3_aa: CAWKAGSSYEQYF
j_call: TRBJ2-7
cdr3_length: 13
v_call: TRBV30
clone_size: -
d_call: TRBD2

cdr3_nt: TGTGCCAGCAGTGGGGGGACTCCCGAACCCGCCTATAATTCACCCCTCCACTTT
cdr3_aa: CASSGGTPEPAYNSPLHF
j_call: TRBJ1-6
cdr3_length: 18
v_call: TRBV27
clone_size: -
d_call: -

cdr3_nt: TGTGCCAGTAGTATGGGGGGGAGCACAGATACGCAGTATTTT
cdr3_aa: CASSMGGSTDTQYF
j_call: TRBJ2-3
cdr3_length: 14
v_call: TRBV19
clone_size: -
d_call: TRBD2

cdr3_nt: TGTGCCAGCAGTTGGATAGCGGGCTACGAGCAGTACTTC
cdr3_aa: CASSWIAGYEQYF
j_call: TRBJ2-7
cdr3_length: 13
v_call: TRBV6-8
clone_size: -
d_call: TRBD2

cdr3_nt: TGTGCCAGTAGTCGACTAGCGGGGGGTGACGGGTACGAGCAGTACTTC
cdr3_aa: CASSRLAGGDGYEQYF
j_call: TRBJ2-7
cdr3_length: 16
v_call: TRBV19
clone_size: -
d_call: TRBD2

cdr3_nt: TGTGCCGTGCACTACACTGAAGCTTTCTTT
cdr3_aa: CAVHYTEAFF
j_call: TRBJ1-1
cdr3_length: 10
v_call: TRBV28
clone_size: -
d_call: -

cdr3_nt: TGTGCCACCAGCACCCGGACAGGGTACACCGGGGAGCTGTTTTTT
cdr3_aa: CATSTRTGYTGELFF
j_call: TRBJ2-2
cdr3_length: 15
v_call: TRBV15
clone_size: -
d_call: TRBD1

cdr3_nt: TGTGCCAGCAGCTTGGAGCAAATAACAGATACGCAGTATTTT
cdr3_aa: CASSLEQITDTQYF
j_call: TRBJ2-3
cdr3_length: 14
v_call: TRBV5-6
clone_size: -
d_call: -

cdr3_nt: TGTGCCACCAGCAGAATCGGAGGACAGGGGGCCGACGAGCAGTACTTC
cdr3_aa: CATSRIGGQGADEQYF
j_call: TRBJ2-7
cdr3_length: 16
v_call: TRBV15
clone_size: -
d_call: TRBD1

cdr3_nt: TGTGCCAGCCGCCTTACTTTGCAGGGCACAGATACGCAGTATTTT
cdr3_aa: CASRLTLQGTDTQYF
j_call: TRBJ2-3
cdr3_length: 15
v_call: TRBV6-6
clone_size: -
d_call: -

cdr3_nt: TGTGCCAGCAGCTTACTAGCGAATTACAATGAGCAGTTCTTC
cdr3_aa: CASSLLANYNEQFF
j_call: TRBJ2-1
cdr3_length: 14
v_call: TRBV7-2
clone_size: -
d_call: -

cdr3_nt: TGTGCCAGCAGTCCAATAATCGGACACGGCCCTCAAGAGACCCAGTACTTC
cdr3_aa: CASSPIIGHGPQETQYF
j_call: TRBJ2-5
cdr3_length: 17
v_call: TRBV28
clone_size: -
d_call: -

cdr3_nt: TGTGCCAGCAGCAAAGAAGTTCGGGACAGTGCCTCCGGGGAGCTGTTTTTT
cdr3_aa: CASSKEVRDSASGELFF
j_call: TRBJ2-2
cdr3_length: 17
v_call: TRBV21-1
clone_size: -
d_call: -

cdr3_nt: TGTTCCAGCAGCTCGTATACGGGACAGAACTACGAGCAGTACTTC
cdr3_aa: CSSSSYTGQNYEQYF
j_call: TRBJ2-7
cdr3_length: 15
v_call: TRBV7-9
clone_size: -
d_call: TRBD1